Below are 17 T cell receptor beta chains sequenced from a single sample in a study of cytomegalovirus exposure and HLA in healthy donors. Sequencing used immunoSEQ multiplex PCR; TCRdb keeps in-frame clones, though not all of them. Of over 100,000 clones listed, 80% to 90% are singletons. Sequencing used PBMCs. The source is a woman in her late teens or twenties in good health and CMV-seronegative.

This clone was observed a single time. V and J are TRBV11-2 and TRBJ1-2; 9 nucleotides align to TRBD1. J lost 5 bases, V lost 6 bases, and 7 bases had no gene match. The CDR3 contains 14 residues. Germline V gene data show CDR1 as SGHAT and CDR2 as FQNNGV. Here the CDR3 reads CASRRVGQGYGYTF. CDR3 DNA: TGTGCCAGCAGAAGGGTGGGACAGGGTTATGGCTACACCTTC. The full variable domain, in which reference TRBV11-2 and TRBJ1-2 provide the parts outside the CDR3, is EAGVAQSPRYKIIEKRQSVAFWCNPISGHATLYWYQQILGQGPKLLIQFQNNGVVDDSQLPKDRFSAERLKGVDSTLKIQPAKLEDSAVYLCASRRVGQGYGYTFGSGTRLTVV.

The genes are TRBV12-2 and TRBJ1-5; TRBD1, the table's D call, was not compared with the DNA. TRBV12-2 is annotated as a pseudogene. CDR3 length: 14 residues. CDR3: CASRSTGGAQPQHF. The CDR3 coding sequence is TGTGCAAGTCGCTCAACAGGGGGGGCTCAGCCCCAGCATTTT.

The chain uses TRBV6-4 and TRBJ1-1; D is unclear. The germline CDR1 and CDR2 sequences are MRHNA and SNTAGT. The length of the CDR3 is 14 residues. Trimming took 4 bases from V and 3 from J, leaving 12 bases between them. This chain's CDR3 is CASSVSGEDTEAFF. CDR3 DNA sequence: TGTGCCAGCAGTGTTTCCGGGGAGGACACTGAAGCTTTCTTT.

The rearrangement links TRBV6-6 to TRBJ2-1; 7 nucleotides agree with TRBD2. The V segment lost 1 base and the J segment 4 bases; nucleotides outside the gene matches: 7. CDR1 and CDR2 (germline): MNHNY, SVGAGI (reference sequence). The CDR3 sequence is 16 residues long. In DNA form, the CDR3 reads TGTGCCAGCAGTTACTTCAAAAGCGGGGAATACAATGAGCAGTTCTTC. Amino acid sequence: CASSYFKSGEYNEQFF.

V is TRBV15 and J is TRBJ2-7, with D possibly matching TRBD2 (5 bases). V was shortened by 0 bases and J by 7 bases, with 10 bases between the two germline ends. The CDR3 spans 13 residues. Germline V lookup: CDR1 LNHNV, CDR2 YYDKDF (reference sequence). The CDR3 is CATSRDTRREQYF. The DNA of the CDR3 is TGTGCCACCAGCAGAGATACCAGGAGGGAGCAGTACTTC.

The chain combines TRBV5-1 with TRBJ1-2; D is unclear. With 0 bases removed from V and 8 bases from J, the gap between germline ends came to 14 bases. This CDR3 has 14 amino acids. The germline V gene encodes CDR1 SGHRS and CDR2 YFSETQ. As DNA, the CDR3 is TGCGCCAGCAGCTTGGGGGCGCAGTCTGGGGGCTACACCTTC. Translation: CASSLGAQSGGYTF.

The sample holds one count of this clone. V usage is TRBV5-1 and J usage is TRBJ1-2; D ambiguous. This CDR3 has 13 amino acids. V was pared by 4 bases and J by 8 bases, with 15 bases between. Per the germline V gene, CDR1 is SGHRS and CDR2 is YFSETQ. This CDR3 is CASSQLDPGGYTF. The DNA of the CDR3 is TGCGCCAGCAGCCAGCTCGACCCAGGAGGCTACACCTTC.

V gene TRBV6-1 combines with J gene TRBJ2-3; 8 nucleotides line up with TRBD1. This CDR3 has 13 residues. With 7 bases clipped from V and 4 bases from J, the junction kept 4 bases outside the gene matches. In germline, CDR1 is MNHNS, CDR2 SASEGT. The CDR3 loop reads CASTTGEADTQYF. The CDR3 nucleotides are TGTGCCAGCACGACAGGGGAGGCAGATACGCAGTATTTT.

Of note for this clone: Other DNA sequences in this sample translate to the same CDR3. The gene calls are TRBV7-9 and TRBJ1-5, with D unresolved. Trimming left V 4 bases short and J 6 bases short, with 7 bases between. In germline, CDR1 is SEHNR, CDR2 FQNEAQ (reference sequence). The CDR3 loop spans 12 amino acids. Here the CDR3 reads CASSSGGQPQHF. The CDR3 region has the DNA TGTGCCAGCAGCTCCGGTGGTCAGCCCCAGCATTTT. The full variable domain, in which reference TRBV7-9 and TRBJ1-5 provide the parts outside the CDR3, is DTGVSQNPRHKITKRGQNVTFRCDPISEHNRLYWYRQTLGQGPEFLTYFQNEAQLEKSRLLSDRFSAERPKGSFSTLEIQRTEQGDSAMYLCASSSGGQPQHFGDGTRLSIL.

The V gene is TRBV19, the J gene TRBJ1-3; D gene uncertain. The CDR3 has 12 residues. Germline CDR1 and CDR2: LNHDA and SQIVND (reference sequence). V lost 4 bases, J lost 1 base, and 2 bases lay in between. CDR3 in amino acids: CASSTSGNTIYF. The CDR3 nucleotides are TGTGCCAGTAGTACTTCTGGAAACACCATATATTTT.

The chain combines TRBV7-8 with TRBJ1-1; weak D call: TRBD1 (5 bases). Trimming stripped 1 base from V and 7 bases from J, with 13 bases between. Per germline, CDR1 SGHVS and CDR2 FQNEAQ. The CDR3 is made up of 14 amino acids. The CDR3 DNA sequence: TGTGCCAGCAGCTTAGAGAAGGGGCGAGTTGAAGCTTTCTTT. It codes for CASSLEKGRVEAFF.

The genes are TRBV5-1 and TRBJ2-1, with TRBD2 identical over 7 bases. V lost 2 bases to trimming and J lost 9 bases; unmatched junction nucleotides: 11. The CDR3 spans 15 residues. Germline lookup yields CDR1 SGHRS and CDR2 YFSETQ. The CDR3 nucleotides read TGCGCCAGCAGCTTTATCCGGGGGGACCGGGGTGAGCAGTTCTTC. It yields the protein CASSFIRGDRGEQFF. Full variable domain (outside the CDR3, taken from reference TRBV5-1 and TRBJ2-1): KAGVTQTPRYLIKTRGQQVTLSCSPISGHRSVSWYQQTPGQGLQFLFEYFSETQRNKGNFPGRFSGRQFSNSRSEMNVSTLELGDSALYLCASSFIRGDRGEQFFGPGTRLTVL.

The CDR3 loop reads CASSKTPPYTDTQYF. As DNA, the CDR3 is TGTGCCAGCAGCAAAACCCCGCCCTACACAGATACGCAGTATTTT. The chain is built from TRBV7-9 and TRBJ2-3; no clear D. There are 15 residues in the CDR3. CDR1 and CDR2 from the germline V gene are SEHNR and FQNEAQ (reference sequence). Deletions cut 5 bases from V and 2 bases from J, with 14 bases between.

This chain links TRBV5-5 with TRBJ1-2; 7 bases fit TRBD1. The junction had 10 bases not matched to a gene; V was cut back by 0 bases and J by 5 bases. Germline CDR1 reads SGHKS; CDR2 reads YYEKEE (reference sequence). The CDR3 is 16 amino acids. The chain's CDR3 is CASSLEQGVSLYGYTF. The DNA for the CDR3 is TGTGCCAGCAGCTTGGAGCAGGGGGTCAGCCTATATGGCTACACCTTC.

The chain has TRBV5-1 and TRBJ1-6; 7 bases map to TRBD1. The CDR3 loop spans 15 amino acids. The V and J ends lost 5 bases and 5 bases, in that order; junction bases with no gene match: 7. Germline V gene lookup returns CDR1 SGHRS and CDR2 YFSETQ. The CDR3 DNA reads as TGCGCCAGCAGACTCGGGACAGCCAATAATTCACCCCTCCACTTT. Protein sequence: CASRLGTANNSPLHF.

In this sample, this clone turned up once. This rearrangement joins TRBV19 to TRBJ2-3; D gene unclear. The germline V and J ends were trimmed by 3 bases and 1 base, with 14 bases remaining between them. Germline CDR1 LNHDA, CDR2 SQIVND (reference sequence). This CDR3 spans 16 amino acids. In nucleotides, the CDR3 is TGTGCCAGTAGTATTCGGCAGGCTACTGGCACAGATACGCAGTATTTT. It yields the protein CASSIRQATGTDTQYF.

V and J are TRBV7-6 and TRBJ2-5; D perhaps matches TRBD1 (6 bases). Germline V gene sequence: CDR1 SGHVS, CDR2 FNYEAQ. This CDR3 spans 15 amino acids. Trimming pared 5 bases from V and 0 bases from J, leaving 13 bases between. CDR3: CASSDNRAYQETQYF. The DNA of the CDR3 is TGTGCCAGCAGCGATAACAGGGCGTACCAAGAGACCCAGTACTTC.